These T cell receptor beta chains were read from a single sample in a study of beta chain features in type 1 diabetes. Using immunoSEQ multiplex PCR, the repertoire was profiled, and TCRdb retains in-frame clones only, with some absent. The data contain almost 250,000 clones, roughly 15% of them singletons. The sample consisted of naive CD4+ T cells from blood. All receptors come from a woman aged 40 to 50 in good health. Each CDR3 is given with its conserved first and last residue. The D gene is left open where the match is weak. Rows give clone size only sometimes, using once, few, many, or a class for an expanded clone.

CDR3: CASSLRQGSTEAFF; DNA: TGTGCCAGCAGCTTGAGACAGGGGAGCACTGAAGCTTTCTTT; J: TRBJ1-1; V: TRBV7-9; size: few; D: TRBD1
CDR3: CASSLAGTASYNEQFF; DNA: TGTGCCAGCAGCTTGGCAGGGACAGCATCCTACAATGAGCAGTTCTTC; J: TRBJ2-1; V: TRBV5-6; size: few; D: TRBD1
CDR3: CSVGTGNTIYF; DNA: TGCAGCGTCGGGACTGGAAACACCATATATTTT; J: TRBJ1-3; V: TRBV29-1; size: few; D: -
CDR3: CASSVRGSGGATDTQYF; DNA: TGTGCCAGCAGCGTCCGGGGCTCGGGGGGCGCCACAGATACGCAGTATTTT; J: TRBJ2-3; V: TRBV9; size: -; D: -
CDR3: CASSGQGSNQPQHF; DNA: TGTGCCAGCTCCGGACAGGGGAGCAATCAGCCCCAGCATTTT; J: TRBJ1-5; V: TRBV6-1; size: -; D: TRBD1
CDR3: CASSPRDTGNTGELFF; DNA: TGTGCCAGCTCACCACGGGATACAGGGAACACCGGGGAGCTGTTTTTT; J: TRBJ2-2; V: TRBV18; size: -; D: -
CDR3: CASRLIEGQGAQYF; DNA: TGTGCCAGCAGGCTAATCGAAGGGCAGGGGGCGCAGTATTTT; J: TRBJ2-3; V: TRBV6-4; size: few; D: TRBD1
CDR3: CASSQIYREGQPQHF; DNA: TGTGCCAGCAGTCAAATCTACAGGGAGGGTCAGCCCCAGCATTTT; J: TRBJ1-5; V: TRBV6-5; size: few; D: -
CDR3: CASSLGLTDNEKLFF; DNA: TGCGCCAGCAGCTTGGGTTTGACAGATAATGAAAAACTGTTTTTT; J: TRBJ1-4; V: TRBV5-1; size: few; D: -
CDR3: CASSVGTASNQPQHF; DNA: TGTGCCAGCAGCGTCGGGACAGCTAGCAATCAGCCCCAGCATTTT; J: TRBJ1-5; V: TRBV11-2; size: -; D: TRBD1
CDR3: CASNRDRADTQYF; DNA: TGTGCCAGCAACCGGGATCGGGCAGATACGCAGTATTTT; J: TRBJ2-3; V: TRBV7-2; size: few; D: -
CDR3: CASSSPPGGGGRETQYF; DNA: TGTGCCAGCAGCTCCCCCCCGGGGGGGGGAGGGCGAGAGACCCAGTACTTC; J: TRBJ2-5; V: TRBV5-6; size: -; D: TRBD2
CDR3: CASRPTTLAGELFF; DNA: TGTGCCAGCAGGCCGACTACGCTTGCCGGGGAGCTGTTTTTT; J: TRBJ2-2; V: TRBV6-5; size: once; D: -
CDR3: CASSGTLDRGLHEQFF; DNA: TGTGCCAGCAGCGGGACGTTGGACAGGGGTCTCCATGAGCAGTTCTTC; J: TRBJ2-1; V: TRBV2; size: -; D: TRBD1
CDR3: CASSEEGGYNSPLHF; DNA: TGTGCCAGCAGTGAGGAGGGAGGGTATAATTCACCCCTCCACTTT; J: TRBJ1-6; V: TRBV25-1; size: few; D: -
CDR3: CASSVGGTYNEQFF; DNA: TGTGCCAGCAGCGTCGGCGGGACCTACAATGAGCAGTTCTTC; J: TRBJ2-1; V: TRBV9; size: -; D: -
CDR3: CASSRQGWTEAFF; DNA: TGTGCCAGCAGTCGACAGGGATGGACTGAAGCTTTCTTT; J: TRBJ1-1; V: TRBV2; size: once; D: TRBD1
CDR3: CASWRGSTNYGYTF; DNA: TGTGCCAGCTGGCGGGGCTCTACTAACTATGGCTACACCTTC; J: TRBJ1-2; V: TRBV19; size: -; D: -
CDR3: CASSPVFGDTTNEKLFF; DNA: TGTGCCAGCTCACCAGTGTTCGGGGACACAACTAATGAAAAACTGTTTTTT; J: TRBJ1-4; V: TRBV18; size: -; D: -
CDR3: CSVRDRGSSEKLFF; DNA: TGCAGCGTCAGAGACAGGGGAAGTAGTGAAAAACTGTTTTTT; J: TRBJ1-4; V: TRBV29-1; size: few; D: TRBD1
CDR3: CASSVASAGGPGELFF; DNA: TGTGCCAGCAGCGTAGCGTCAGCGGGGGGGCCCGGGGAGCTGTTTTTT; J: TRBJ2-2; V: TRBV9; size: -; D: TRBD2
CDR3: CASSVLAGANTGELFF; DNA: TGTGCCAGCAGTGTCCTAGCGGGGGCGAACACCGGGGAGCTGTTTTTT; J: TRBJ2-2; V: TRBV6-4; size: -; D: TRBD2
CDR3: CASLLLPGTEDYGYTF; DNA: TGCGCCAGCCTGTTGCTGCCCGGGACAGAAGACTATGGCTACACCTTC; J: TRBJ1-2; V: TRBV5-1; size: -; D: TRBD1
CDR3: CASKATGPGREQYF; DNA: TGTGCCAGCAAAGCTACAGGGCCCGGGAGGGAGCAGTACTTC; J: TRBJ2-7; V: TRBV2; size: few; D: -
CDR3: CASSLQEVLTRELFF; DNA: TGTGCCAGCAGCTTGCAGGAGGTCCTAACCCGGGAGCTGTTTTTT; J: TRBJ2-2; V: TRBV5-4; size: few; D: -
CDR3: CASSPPSGAGYEQYF; DNA: TGTGCCAGCTCACCACCGTCAGGGGCGGGCTACGAGCAGTACTTC; J: TRBJ2-7; V: TRBV18; size: -; D: -
CDR3: CASSIPSANTGELFF; DNA: TGCGCCAGCAGCATCCCTAGCGCGAACACCGGGGAGCTGTTTTTT; J: TRBJ2-2; V: TRBV5-1; size: few; D: -
CDR3: CASSQGAGGGYTF; DNA: TGCGCCAGCAGCCAAGGGGCCGGGGGAGGCTACACCTTC; J: TRBJ1-2; V: TRBV4-3; size: -; D: -
CDR3: CASRRGSGEKLFF; DNA: TGTGCCAGCAGGCGGGGGAGTGGTGAAAAACTGTTTTTT; J: TRBJ1-4; V: TRBV2; size: few; D: -
CDR3: CSVQGKLAKNIQYF; DNA: TGCAGCGTTCAGGGGAAGTTAGCCAAAAACATTCAGTACTTC; J: TRBJ2-4; V: TRBV29-1; size: many; D: -
CDR3: CASSTSRSDTQYF; DNA: TGTGCCAGCAGCACTTCCCGGTCAGATACGCAGTATTTT; J: TRBJ2-3; V: TRBV9; size: -; D: -
CDR3: CASSVRADTQYF; DNA: TGTGCCAGTAGTGTGCGGGCAGATACGCAGTATTTT; J: TRBJ2-3; V: TRBV19; size: few; D: -
CDR3: CASSIGHMNTEAFF; DNA: TGTGCCAGTAGTATTGGACATATGAACACTGAAGCTTTCTTT; J: TRBJ1-1; V: TRBV19; size: -; D: -
CDR3: CASSLSSGPAGYTF; DNA: TGCGCCAGCAGCTTGTCCTCAGGGCCGGCTGGCTACACCTTC; J: TRBJ1-2; V: TRBV5-1; size: -; D: -
CDR3: CAISVVRPPESYTF; DNA: TGTGCCATCAGTGTAGTGAGGCCGCCCGAGAGCTACACCTTC; J: TRBJ1-2; V: TRBV10-3; size: few; D: -
CDR3: CASSATGTNYGYTF; DNA: TGTGCCAGCAGCGCCACAGGGACTAACTATGGCTACACCTTC; J: TRBJ1-2; V: TRBV9; size: -; D: -
CDR3: CASSPFQGDSTGELFF; DNA: TGCGCCAGCAGCCCCTTCCAGGGGGATTCCACCGGGGAGCTGTTTTTT; J: TRBJ2-2; V: TRBV5-1; size: few; D: TRBD1
CDR3: CASSTGQTEQYF; DNA: TGTGCCAGCTCAACCGGACAGACCGAGCAGTACTTC; J: TRBJ2-7; V: TRBV18; size: -; D: -
CDR3: CASSLRGGGNSGNTIYF; DNA: TGTGCCAGCAGCCTCCGGGGTGGGGGGAACTCTGGAAACACCATATATTTT; J: TRBJ1-3; V: TRBV5-6; size: few; D: -
CDR3: CASSTGAGDGYTF; DNA: TGTGCCAGCAGTACGGGAGCTGGGGATGGCTACACCTTC; J: TRBJ1-2; V: TRBV6-5; size: -; D: -
CDR3: CASSGGTSGGMEQFF; DNA: TGTGCCAGCAGCGGGGGGACTAGCGGCGGGATGGAGCAGTTCTTC; J: TRBJ2-1; V: TRBV11-2; size: few; D: TRBD2
CDR3: CASMGQIGRYGYTF; DNA: TGTGCCAGTATGGGACAGATAGGCCGCTATGGCTACACCTTC; J: TRBJ1-2; V: TRBV5-5; size: -; D: TRBD1
CDR3: CASSVEGAGRDGYTF; DNA: TGTGCCAGCAGCGTAGAAGGGGCAGGTCGTGATGGCTACACCTTC; J: TRBJ1-2; V: TRBV9; size: -; D: -
CDR3: CASSLEGEGYEQYF; DNA: TGCGCCAGCAGCTTGGAGGGGGAAGGATACGAGCAGTACTTC; J: TRBJ2-7; V: TRBV5-1; size: -; D: -
CDR3: CASSVVAGNTEAFF; DNA: TGTGCCAGCAGCGTAGTCGCAGGGAACACTGAAGCTTTCTTT; J: TRBJ1-1; V: TRBV9; size: -; D: -
CDR3: CASSSQGGRNQPQHF; DNA: TGTGCCAGCAGCTCACAGGGTGGGCGCAATCAGCCCCAGCATTTT; J: TRBJ1-5; V: TRBV5-6; size: -; D: -
CDR3: CASSLSPYGYTF; DNA: TGTGCCAGCAGCCTCTCTCCCTATGGCTACACCTTC; J: TRBJ1-2; V: TRBV5-6; size: -; D: -
CDR3: CASSRMGQVKNEQFF; DNA: TGTGCCAGCAGCCGCATGGGACAGGTAAAAAATGAGCAGTTCTTC; J: TRBJ2-1; V: TRBV7-9; size: few; D: TRBD1
CDR3: CASSQVGGTYNEQFF; DNA: TGCGCCAGCAGCCAAGTTGGCGGGACTTACAATGAGCAGTTCTTC; J: TRBJ2-1; V: TRBV4-3; size: -; D: -
CDR3: CASSREAAGGPGELFF; DNA: TGTGCCAGCAGCAGGGAGGCAGCGGGGGGGCCCGGGGAGCTGTTTTTT; J: TRBJ2-2; V: TRBV5-4; size: -; D: TRBD2
CDR3: CASPLRASGGAVSKNIQYF; DNA: TGTGCCAGCCCCCTACGGGCTAGCGGGGGGGCCGTTTCCAAAAACATTCAGTACTTC; J: TRBJ2-4; V: TRBV11-3; size: few; D: TRBD2